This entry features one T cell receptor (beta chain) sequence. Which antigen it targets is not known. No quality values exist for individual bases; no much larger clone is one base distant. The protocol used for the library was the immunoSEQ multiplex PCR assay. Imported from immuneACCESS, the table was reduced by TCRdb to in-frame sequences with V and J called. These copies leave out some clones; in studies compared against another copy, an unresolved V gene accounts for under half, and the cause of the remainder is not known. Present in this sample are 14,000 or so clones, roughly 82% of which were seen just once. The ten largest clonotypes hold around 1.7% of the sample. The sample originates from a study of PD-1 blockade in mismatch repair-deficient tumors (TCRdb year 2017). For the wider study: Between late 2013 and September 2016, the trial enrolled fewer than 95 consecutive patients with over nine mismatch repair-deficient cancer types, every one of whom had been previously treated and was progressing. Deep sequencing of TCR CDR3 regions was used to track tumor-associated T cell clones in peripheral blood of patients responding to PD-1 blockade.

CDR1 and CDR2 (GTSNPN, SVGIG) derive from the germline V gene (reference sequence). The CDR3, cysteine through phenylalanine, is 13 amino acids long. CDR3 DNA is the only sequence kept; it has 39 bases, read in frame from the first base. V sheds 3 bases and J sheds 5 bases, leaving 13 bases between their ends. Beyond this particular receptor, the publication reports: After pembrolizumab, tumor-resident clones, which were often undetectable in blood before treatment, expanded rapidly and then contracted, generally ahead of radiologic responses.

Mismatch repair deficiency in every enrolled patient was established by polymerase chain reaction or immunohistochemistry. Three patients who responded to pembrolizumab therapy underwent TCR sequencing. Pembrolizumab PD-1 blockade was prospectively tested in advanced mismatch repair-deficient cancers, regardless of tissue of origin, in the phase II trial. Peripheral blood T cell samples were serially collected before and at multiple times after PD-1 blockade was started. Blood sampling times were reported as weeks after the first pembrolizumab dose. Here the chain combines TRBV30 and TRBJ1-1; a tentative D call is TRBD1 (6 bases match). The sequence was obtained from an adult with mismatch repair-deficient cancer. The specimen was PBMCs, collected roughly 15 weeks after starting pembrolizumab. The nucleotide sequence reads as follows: TGTGCCTGGAGGTCAGGGGCCCGGACTGAAGCTTTCTTT. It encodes CAWRSGARTEAFF.